In its sample, the clone carrying this T cell receptor (beta chain) was seen many times. These data originate in a study of T-cell memory formation after mild COVID-19. This CDR3 spans 14 amino acids. V was pared by 9 bases and J by 5 bases, with 11 bases of the junction left unmatched. The germline V gene has CDR1 SGHAT and CDR2 FQNNGV. TCRdb re-called the 5' RACE reads with MiXCR, one entry per CDR3 protein. The data show about 400,000 distinct CDR3 sequences, roughly 15% seen once. The sequence was obtained from a man aged 18 to 35 who had mild COVID-19 (a few samples of this study predate the infection). Cell type and time point are not known. The rearrangement links TRBV11-2 to TRBJ2-7; 9 bases are shared with TRBD2. Sequencing was done on a sample of PBMCs or a T cell subset sorted from them (not recorded which). The CDR3 spells CARRSGTSRHEQYF. In DNA form, the CDR3 reads TGTGCCAGGAGGTCCGGGACTAGCCGCCACGAGCAGTACTTC.